This T cell receptor (beta chain) was captured in a study of shared clonotypes between healthy human individuals. Study summary: Used for every donor were three CD4 naive, three CD4 memory, two CD8 naive and one CD8 memory plate. Study-level points and caveats: Clonotype sharing across donors was expected to vary with sequencing depth. Sharing across four donors was highest in naive CD4 (about 5%) and lowest in memory CD8 (roughly 0.4%).

In the CD4+ fraction, cells were divided into CD45RA+ naive and CD45RA-negative memory subsets. The data were produced by immunoSEQ multiplex PCR, yet TCRdb's version contains in-frame clones alone and is incomplete. The data contain about 2.4 million clones, 80% to 95% of them singletons. Trimming took 3 bases from V and 5 from J, leaving 14 bases between them. Germline loops: CDR1 MNHEY, CDR2 SMNVEV (reference sequence). There are 14 residues in the CDR3. On this clone: Its antigen remains unidentified.

V gene TRBV27 combines with J gene TRBJ2-7; D gene ambiguous. The sequencing sample was made of naive CD4+ T cells from PBMCs. Regarding subset: CD45RA+ positively selected. The receptor comes from a man between 18 and 29 years old in good health. Some clones in this sample may be carry-over from other donors' samples. The CDR3, as DNA: TGTGCCAGCAGTTTGCTTAGAGGCGCCCACGAGCAGTACTTC. The encoded protein is CASSLLRGAHEQYF.